Sequencing of this TCR beta chain was carried out in a study of Tregs in tolerant kidney transplant recipients. Libraries were prepared by immunoSEQ multiplex PCR; TCRdb keeps only in-frame clonotypes and omits some of them. The sample includes 90,000 to 120,000 clones, 90% of them seen just once. The CDR3 consists of 15 residues. Trimming stripped 7 bases from V and 2 bases from J, with 18 bases between. The germline V gene has CDR1 SNHLY and CDR2 FYNNEI. The gene calls are TRBV2 and TRBJ2-7, with D maybe TRBD1 (6 bases). The sequence came from a human donor who received a combined kidney and bone marrow transplant. The sample in question was CD4+ T cells from blood, obtained before the transplant. The CDR3 region is CASKAGAGAAYEQYF. The CDR3 nucleotides are TGTGCCAGCAAAGCCGGCGCAGGGGCGGCCTACGAGCAGTACTTC.